This TCR beta chain was sequenced during a study of cytomegalovirus exposure and HLA in healthy donors (dated by TCRdb to 2016 to 2017). About the study as a whole: An earlier analysis of several hundred of the donors reported about 250 Gb of sequence data and more than 90 million unique TCR beta sequences from about 200 million T cells. About 280 gigabases of sequencing data and roughly 90 million unique TCR sequences were included in an early release covering over 600 HLA-typed donors. Of the roughly 400 genotyped donors, over 65% fell in the genetic ancestry cluster associated with self-reported Caucasian donors. The study aimed to test whether cataloging public T cell receptors could reveal signatures of past pathogen exposure. The study used immunosequencing to profile the T cell repertoires of more than 650 subjects and linked those repertoires to cytomegalovirus serostatus. Besides the first cohort of roughly 660 subjects, a separate validation cohort made up of over 100 different subjects was used. To predict cytomegalovirus infection status, the study combined high-throughput TCR immunosequencing, statistical association of individual TCRs with disease status, and machine learning. A later analysis re-analyzed previously published TCR beta repertoires from approximately 700 donors and added high-resolution HLA genotyping to study TCR occurrence patterns. Rather than drawing on any new phenotypic data, the later analysis identified candidate immune exposures from TCR beta sequences and the way those sequences occurred across donors. To decide whether each TCR beta V gene segment behaved as functional or pseudogenic, an earlier analysis of fewer than 750 of the donors relied on high-throughput TCR beta sequencing. Donor age, sex, ethnicity and CMV serostatus were compiled together with the repertoire data. In a later genetic analysis, genome-wide SNP genotypes for about 65% of the roughly 670 donors were used, and that subset was treated as a discovery cohort. All discovery cohort repertoires had been generated on a single sequencing platform. Both class I and class II loci were covered by HLA typing, at four-digit resolution. The number of donors typed differed by locus, with roughly 629-640 for A, B, C, DRB1 and DQB1, around 500 for DQA1, over 600 for DPA1, and approximately 470 for DPB1. Roughly five DR-DQ haplotypes were handled as single units for association and clustering, since linkage in the cohort was strong. On average, roughly 250,000 unique TCR beta nucleotide sequences were sequenced per donor among 398 genotyped donors of the cohort, with roughly a sixth of those sequences being non-productive.

The germline V gene encodes CDR1 SGHNT and CDR2 YENEEA. The CDR3 has 18 amino acids, counting the end cysteine and phenylalanine. Just CDR3 DNA is preserved here, 54 bases in frame from base 1. The trim is 0 bases for V and 0 bases for J, with a gap of 15 bases between the germline ends. The cohort consisted of approximately 670 healthy bone marrow donors. At the time of sampling, all cohort members were nominally healthy, though unrecorded immune exposures were likely present. The donor was CMV seropositive and belonged to the group of more than 250 seropositive cohort members. A peripheral blood sample was collected from each donor, and TCR beta sequencing was performed on peripheral blood mononuclear cells. The Qiagen DNeasy Blood Extraction Kit was used to extract genomic DNA from the blood cell samples. On this clone itself: No cognate antigen has been identified for it.

Broad study findings and their caveats: The study gave a list of 150 to 200 TCR beta chains associated with cytomegalovirus. Assigning TCR associations to individual alleles was difficult when HLA alleles, especially DR and DQ, strongly co-occurred. Cytomegalovirus status was reported to be diagnosed by the classifier with high specificity and sensitivity in both the original and validation cohorts. According to a later analysis, parvovirus B19, influenza, CMV and Epstein-Barr virus appeared linked to several top co-occurrence clusters. Because the 87-base-pair reads could not distinguish some IMGT-functional V segments, including TRBV6-2 and TRBV6-3, those segments were excluded. A cluster of highly shared sequence variants was judged likely to be a technical artifact of the sequencing pipeline. A later analysis found that HLA-associated TCR beta chains were more clonally expanded and had lower generation probabilities than equally common non-associated chains. Because counts were too low, some 16 rarely observed V segments, including chromosome 9 orphons, were excluded from the earlier analysis of 587 of the donors. A later analysis found that most CMV-associated TCR beta chains appeared HLA-restricted, with HLA associations seemingly driven largely by CMV exposure. It was suggested by the authors that the approach could potentially be generalized to other disease states and immunological phenotypes. A later genetic analysis associated a missense DCLRE1C variant with V-gene and J-gene trimming of TCR beta chains, and an independent cohort replicated the association. Linkage disequilibrium might explain the correlated functional status among segregating V segments, but an unknown experimental factor could not be excluded. An earlier analysis of some 560 of the donors showed that most TCR beta V segments appeared in productive rearrangements either about 87% or about 30% of the time, which broadly matched IMGT annotations. In this cohort, only TCR beta chains were sequenced, and detectable features were limited by the absence of alpha or paired-chain data. A later analysis associated 16,951 TCR beta sequences with specific HLA alleles at a false discovery rate of 0.05. According to a later genetic analysis, donors in an Asian-associated ancestry cluster had fewer N-insertions in productive TCRs than the roughly 700-donor mean. A later analysis found that TCR association rates varied across HLA loci, with DRB1 alleles showing the most associated TCRs and HLA-C alleles the fewest. A further reported finding was that TCR beta sequences accurately predicted the HLA-A and HLA-B alleles for most subjects in the first cohort. Across donors, most TCR sequences were observed very rarely, whereas some public TCRs were present in many individuals. Roughly uniform sequencing depth across donors was assumed in presence/absence analyses, although this assumption may not hold. A few of the identified cytomegalovirus-associated TCR beta chains were confirmed in vitro to be specific for cytomegalovirus antigens. Immune exposure information for the cohort was limited to CMV serostatus. HLA typing was unavailable for some donors at each locus, so association tests used only the typed subset.

Library preparation was by the immunoSEQ multiplex PCR assay. For the multiplex PCR, a mixture combining 60 forward primers for TCR Vbeta segments and 13 reverse primers for TCR Jbeta segments was used. Amplification of the CDR3 region of rearranged TCR beta genes was performed with a multiplex PCR assay on genomic DNA. The Illumina HiSeq System was used to sequence the amplified TCR beta libraries as 87-base-pair reads. Turning to the authors' computational methods: In a later analysis, some 80 million unique TCR beta chains were counted across the 500 to 700 repertoires, and around 11 million of these chains were shared by at least two donors. Raw reads were error-corrected and collapsed into unique sequences by a nearest-neighbor algorithm in which closely related sequences were merged to remove PCR and sequencing errors. V, D and J gene segments were assigned by aligning CDR3 sequences to IMGT reference sequences. For a sequence to be retained, at least a six-nucleotide match to both a V gene segment and a J gene segment was required. A rearrangement was called productive if the CDR3 had no stop codons and remained in frame with V and J, and every other rearrangement was called non-productive. Following IMGT convention, CDR3 was defined as the stretch from the second conserved V-encoded cysteine to the conserved J-encoded phenylalanine. In an earlier analysis of more than 550 of the donors, sequences lacking an unambiguous match to a single V gene segment were excluded. An earlier analysis of 450 to 650 of the donors called V segments functional above 56.7% productive rearrangements and segregating when the between-donor standard deviation exceeded 5%. A statistical classification framework was built for diagnosing cytomegalovirus status from the catalog of TCR beta chain sequences. In a later analysis, TCR nucleotide sequences were compared against IMGT/GENE-DB human TR gene sequences so that V and J genes could be assigned. The TCRdist pipeline was used in a later analysis to assign CDR3 sequences and most-parsimonious VDJ recombination scenarios. In a later analysis, every TCR beta chain was defined by the combination of its CDR3 amino acid sequence and its V-gene family, and reads without a unique V-gene family were dropped. A later analysis removed 450 to 600 highly shared, low-generation-probability nucleotide sequences to deal with suspected cross-contamination and a sequencing artifact. In a later analysis, a clonal expansion index was calculated for each public chain from normalized within-repertoire ranks of inferred template counts. In a later analysis, generation probabilities were computed using a VDJ recombination model fitted to out-of-frame rearrangements, and the results were checked against IGoR. A later analysis scored TCR-TCR, TCR-HLA and TCR-CMV co-occurrence with hypergeometric tests, applying a repertoire-size bias correction to TCR pairs. False discovery rates were estimated in a later analysis by permuting HLA or CMV assignments 20 times. In a later analysis, co-occurring TCRs were grouped using DBSCAN, and TCRdist sequence similarity was added for clustering within HLA-allele-positive subsets. For co-occurrence clustering, repertoires with fewer than 30,000 or more than 120,000 public chains were excluded, along with five repertoires with anomalous nucleotide sharing. The source is immuneACCESS, and TCRdb retained only in-frame sequences with V and J called. Part of the clones is not carried over; for the studies checked, unresolved V genes explain less than half of this, and the remainder is unexplained. V and J calls and clone size are given by that table; D and trimming were obtained from the DNA. The sample has 200,000 to 250,000 clones on record. 1.1% of the sample goes to the ten largest clones.

Sequences were obtained from PBMCs. The receptor comes from a girl aged 2 to 10 in good health and CMV-seropositive. The V and J genes are TRBV11-3 and TRBJ2-1; the D gene is perhaps TRBD2, from 6 matching bases. The DNA is TGTGCCAGCAGCTTAGATTGGTCGGCGGGGAGCTCCTACAATGAGCAGTTCTTC. This codes for CASSLDWSAGSSYNEQFF.